The 28 T cell receptor beta chains below all came from one sample that was sequenced in a study of cytomegalovirus exposure and HLA in healthy donors. Data came from immunoSEQ multiplex PCR; TCRdb stores just in-frame clones and leaves some out. This table holds about 270,000 clones, approximately 86% found once. Material: PBMCs. These TCRs come from a woman younger than 30 in good health and CMV-seronegative.

The CDR3 spells CASLMAGEGNSPLHF. The CDR3, as DNA: TGTGCCAGCCTAATGGCGGGGGAAGGTAATTCACCCCTCCACTTT. The chain carries TRBV28 and TRBJ1-6; D might be TRBD1 (5 bases). This CDR3 contains 15 residues. Germline-derived CDR1 and CDR2 are MDHEN and SYDVKM. V shed 8 bases and J shed 6 bases, with 17 bases lying between them.

The genes are TRBV10-3 and TRBJ2-2; 10 bases match TRBD1. This CDR3 spans 15 amino acids. V dropped 6 bases and J dropped 2; count of bases not matched to a gene: 3. Germline loops: CDR1 ENHRY, CDR2 SYGVKD. CDR3 residues: CAIRGTGVNTGELFF. CDR3 nucleotide sequence: TGTGCCATCAGGGGGACAGGGGTTAACACCGGGGAGCTGTTTTTT.

This clone was counted only a few times. CDR3 sequence: CASSLGDKRAETQYF. The CDR3 DNA is TGTGCCAGCAGCTTAGGAGACAAACGTGCGGAGACCCAGTACTTC. The rearrangement uses TRBV11-3 and TRBJ2-5, with D unclear. This CDR3 has 15 amino acids. The germline V gene encodes CDR1 SGHNT and CDR2 YENEEA. V was pared by 1 base and J by 5 bases, with 14 bases between.

This clone was detected a few times. The chain carries TRBV9 and TRBJ1-2, with 7 bases identical to TRBD1. From germline, CDR1 is SGDLS and CDR2 YYNGEE. There are 14 residues in the CDR3. The J segment lost 6 bases and the V segment lost 2 bases, leaving 7 bases of the junction unmatched. The CDR3 sequence: CASSVQGGRDGYTF. The CDR3 nucleotides read TGTGCCAGCAGCGTCCAGGGGGGCAGGGATGGCTACACCTTC.

The chain recombines TRBV28 with TRBJ2-7, with unresolved D. This CDR3 contains 11 residues. Trimming removed 5 bases at V and 3 bases at J, with 5 bases between. The germline V gene encodes CDR1 MDHEN and CDR2 SYDVKM. CDR3 DNA sequence: TGTGCCAGCAGTACGGGCTACGAGCAGTACTTC. Translated: CASSTGYEQYF. The full variable domain, with the rest looked up from reference TRBV28 and TRBJ2-7, is DVKVTQSSRYLVKRTGEKVFLECVQDMDHENMFWYRQDPGLGLRLIYFSYDVKMKEKGDIPEGYSVSREKKERFSLILESASTNQTSMYLCASSTGYEQYFGPGTRLTVT.

The chain has TRBV9 and TRBJ1-1, with 7 positions matching TRBD1. The V and J ends lost 4 bases and 0 bases, in that order; junction bases with no gene match: 9. The germline V gene has CDR1 SGDLS and CDR2 YYNGEE. The CDR3 spans 16 residues. CDR3 bases: TGTGCCAGCAGCCCTCGGGACAGACCCCTGAACACTGAAGCTTTCTTT. This gives the protein CASSPRDRPLNTEAFF.

Only a few counts were recorded for this clone. The rearrangement uses TRBV5-1 and TRBJ1-2; TRBD1 matches at 10 bases. The germline V gene has CDR1 SGHRS and CDR2 YFSETQ. CDR3 size: 16 residues. After removal of 4 bases from V and 4 bases from J, the junction contained 10 bases not matched to a gene. CDR3 residues: CASSVRDRGLTYGYTF. For the CDR3, the DNA is TGCGCCAGCAGCGTCCGGGACAGGGGACTTACCTATGGCTACACCTTC. Combining the CDR3 with reference TRBV5-1 and TRBJ1-2 gives the whole variable domain KAGVTQTPRYLIKTRGQQVTLSCSPISGHRSVSWYQQTPGQGLQFLFEYFSETQRNKGNFPGRFSGRQFSNSRSEMNVSTLELGDSALYLCASSVRDRGLTYGYTFGSGTRLTVV.

This rearrangement joins TRBV5-4 to TRBJ1-4; a weak D match, TRBD1 (5 bases). Germline V gene lookup returns CDR1 SGHNT and CDR2 YYREEE (reference sequence). With 0 bases removed from V and 3 bases from J, the gap between germline ends came to 9 bases. The CDR3 is made up of 15 amino acids. The CDR3 coding sequence is TGTGCCAGCAGCTTGGCCCCGGGGGCTAATGAAAAACTGTTTTTT. As protein: CASSLAPGANEKLFF.

The count of this clone is one. This chain joins TRBV27 and TRBJ1-1; D ambiguous. With 2 bases removed from V and 4 bases from J, the gap between germline ends came to 17 bases. This CDR3 is built from 16 residues. Looked up from germline, CDR1 is MNHEY and CDR2 is SMNVEV (reference sequence). DNA of the CDR3: TGTGCCAGCAGTTTAAGCGGTGTTAGGTTGAGCACTGAAGCTTTCTTT. Translation: CASSLSGVRLSTEAFF.

The chain carries TRBV30 and TRBJ2-2; 10 positions match TRBD2. Trimming cost V 5 bases and J 4 bases; bases outside gene matches: 7. The CDR3 is 15 amino acids. CDR1 GTSNPN and CDR2 SVGIG come from the germline V gene (reference sequence). CDR3 nucleotide sequence: TGTGCCTGGTCTTGGCTAGCGGGAGCCACCGGGGAGCTGTTTTTT. Translating gives CAWSWLAGATGELFF.

This rearrangement joins TRBV27 to TRBJ1-2, with D hard to call. Between the trimmed V and J ends, which lost 5 bases and 4 bases, there was a span of 11 bases. Germline V CDR1 and CDR2: MNHEY, SMNVEV (reference sequence). The CDR3 covers 13 residues. CDR3 protein: CASSPTDSYGYTF. CDR3 coding DNA: TGTGCCAGCAGTCCCACAGATAGCTATGGCTACACCTTC.

The CDR3, as DNA: TGTGCCAGCAGCGTAGGAGTGCCAACCTTCCACTACGAGCAGTACTTC. Translating gives CASSVGVPTFHYEQYF. The chain joins TRBV9 to TRBJ2-7, with D unresolved. CDR1 is SGDLS, CDR2 YYNGEE, per germline. V was cut by 0 bases and J by 3 bases, with 16 bases left in between. The CDR3 loop spans 16 amino acids.

This chain links TRBV2 with TRBJ1-4; TRBD1 is a possible D gene (5 bases). Looked up from germline, CDR1 is SNHLY and CDR2 is FYNNEI. The CDR3 covers 16 residues. V was pared by 0 bases and J by 6 bases, with 14 bases between. The CDR3 loop is CASSEAGGALYEKLFF. The CDR3 DNA reads TGTGCCAGCAGTGAAGCGGGAGGGGCGCTTTATGAAAAACTGTTTTTT. The entire variable domain, with the rest obtained from reference TRBV2 and TRBJ1-4, is as follows: EPEVTQTPSHQVTQMGQEVILRCVPISNHLYFYWYRQILGQKVEFLVSFYNNEISEKSEIFDDQFSVERPDGSNFTLKIRSTKLEDSAMYFCASSEAGGALYEKLFFGSGTQLSVL.

The genes are TRBV7-6 and TRBJ2-7; 14 bases agree with TRBD2. The CDR3 is made up of 17 amino acids. Germline CDR1 and CDR2: SGHVS and FNYEAQ. V lost 4 bases and J lost 6; bases outside the gene matches: 11. The CDR3: CASSSYRLAGGPLEQYF. CDR3 nucleotides: TGTGCCAGCAGCTCCTATCGACTAGCGGGGGGGCCCCTCGAGCAGTACTTC.

The J gene is TRBJ1-4, the V gene TRBV7-9, with 11 bases identical to TRBD1. Germline assignment: CDR1 SEHNR and CDR2 FQNEAQ (reference sequence). The junction had 5 bases not matched to a gene; V was cut back by 6 bases and J by 5 bases. The CDR3 totals 15 residues. The CDR3 protein is CASSGTGGKNEKLFF. The CDR3 coding sequence is TGTGCCAGCAGTGGGACAGGGGGTAAGAATGAAAAACTGTTTTTT.

V gene TRBV18 combines with J gene TRBJ1-2; D is perhaps TRBD1 (5 bases). The CDR3 extends over 14 amino acids. V lost 6 bases, J lost 4 bases, and 15 bases lay in between. Germline V gives CDR1 KGHSH, CDR2 LQKENI. The DNA for the CDR3 is TGTGCCAGCTCCCTTTCGGAGGGGCCCTATGGCTACACCTTC. This encodes CASSLSEGPYGYTF.

The V gene is TRBV5-6, the J gene TRBJ2-1; D remains ambiguous. The germline V gene has CDR1 SGHDT and CDR2 YYEEEE. The V and J ends lost 4 bases and 4 bases respectively, with 12 bases between them. There are 14 residues in the CDR3. This chain's CDR3 is CASSPSGPYNEQFF. CDR3 sequence (DNA): TGTGCCAGCAGCCCCTCAGGCCCTTACAATGAGCAGTTCTTC.

This clone is a singleton in its sample. The genes are TRBV14 and TRBJ1-1; D gene unclear. Trimming shortened V by 0 bases and J by 3 bases, and 5 bases separated the two germline ends. The CDR3 is 13 amino acids. Germline V lookup: CDR1 SGHDN, CDR2 FVKESK. The CDR3 DNA reads as TGTGCCAGCAGCCAAGAGAGGGACACTGAAGCTTTCTTT. This codes for CASSQERDTEAFF.

The V gene is TRBV7-2, the J gene TRBJ2-5; D perhaps matches TRBD2 (6 bases). The CDR3 is 15 amino acids. Per germline, CDR1 SGHTA and CDR2 FQGNSA. With 2 bases removed from V and 5 bases from J, the gap between germline ends came to 15 bases. The CDR3 nucleotides are TGTGCCAGCAGCTTATGGGCGGGGTCGGGGGAGACCCAGTACTTC. It is translated as CASSLWAGSGETQYF.

As DNA, the CDR3 is TGTGCCAGCAGTGATATATGGCCACTCAGGGCGAGCTCCTACGAGCAGTACTTC. The encoded protein is CASSDIWPLRASSYEQYF. The chain uses TRBV6-1 and TRBJ2-7; D is possibly TRBD1 (5 bases). This CDR3 contains 18 residues. The ends were cut back, 3 bases at V and 0 bases at J, with 21 bases in the middle. Germline assignment: CDR1 MNHNS and CDR2 SASEGT.

This rearrangement joins TRBV28 to TRBJ2-7, with D possibly being TRBD1 (6 bases). Germline-derived CDR1 and CDR2 are MDHEN and SYDVKM. The CDR3 runs 13 residues. Between the trimmed V and J ends, which lost 6 bases and 3 bases, there was a span of 12 bases. The CDR3 protein is CASRLGTLYEQYF. The CDR3 bases are TGTGCCAGCAGATTGGGGACACTCTACGAGCAGTACTTC.

The chain combines TRBV11-1 with TRBJ1-1, with 8 bases that match TRBD1. CDR1 and CDR2 from the germline V gene are SGHAT and FQDESV (reference sequence). V gave up 2 bases and J gave up 4 bases; unmatched junction bases: 15. The CDR3 loop spans 18 amino acids. The CDR3 nucleotides read TGTGCCAGCAGCTTAATCGGCTTCAGACAGGGGTGGAGCACTGAAGCTTTCTTT. It encodes CASSLIGFRQGWSTEAFF.

The V call is TRBV4-1, the J call TRBJ2-3, with 15 bases that match TRBD2. In germline, CDR1 is MGHRA, CDR2 YSYEKL. After removal of 0 bases from V and 3 bases from J, the junction contained 7 bases not matched to a gene. CDR3 size: 19 residues. In DNA, the CDR3 is TGCGCCAGCAGCCAAGATGACGGACTAGCGGGGGGGCGGACAGATACGCAGTATTTT. Protein product: CASSQDDGLAGGRTDTQYF.

The V call is TRBV19, the J call TRBJ1-2; 7 bases are shared with TRBD1. The CDR3 extends over 13 amino acids. The V segment lost 5 bases and the J segment 14 bases; nucleotides outside the gene matches: 14. Germline assignment: CDR1 LNHDA and CDR2 SQIVND (reference sequence). The CDR3 nucleotides read TGTGCCAGTAGTCTCCGGACAGGACAAGCCGAAACCTTC. Translated: CASSLRTGQAETF.

The chain joins TRBV25-1 to TRBJ2-7; D is perhaps TRBD2 (5 bases). Trimming removed 5 bases at V and 3 bases at J, with 17 bases between. This CDR3 has 15 amino acids. Germline V gene data show CDR1 as MGHDK and CDR2 as SYGVNS. This CDR3 is CASSPSSEGVYEQYF. The CDR3 nucleotides are TGTGCCAGCAGTCCTTCGAGCGAGGGAGTCTACGAGCAGTACTTC.

The chain carries TRBV7-2 and TRBJ2-3; possible D gene TRBD1, 5 bases. The V gene lost 3 bases and the J gene lost 4 bases, with 8 bases spanning the gap. The CDR3 is made up of 13 amino acids. Germline V CDR1 and CDR2: SGHTA, FQGNSA. As DNA, the CDR3 is TGTGCCAGCAGCTTTGGGGCCCCAGATACGCAGTATTTT. Amino acids: CASSFGAPDTQYF.

This sequence joins TRBV2 and TRBJ1-1, with no clear D. This CDR3 comprises 11 residues. CDR1 SNHLY and CDR2 FYNNEI come from the germline V gene. V shed 8 bases and J shed 3 bases, with 7 bases lying between them. The CDR3 is CASVGYTEAFF. CDR3 nucleotide sequence: TGTGCCAGCGTCGGGTACACTGAAGCTTTCTTT.

This chain uses TRBV9 with TRBJ1-4; the D gene is possibly TRBD1 (5 bases). Deletions cut 0 bases from V and 8 bases from J, with 14 bases between. Germline V gene sequence: CDR1 SGDLS, CDR2 YYNGEE. The CDR3 totals 15 residues. Here the CDR3 DNA reads TGTGCCAGCAGCGTAGATGGCAGGGCCTCGGAAAAACTGTTTTTT. This sequence encodes CASSVDGRASEKLFF.